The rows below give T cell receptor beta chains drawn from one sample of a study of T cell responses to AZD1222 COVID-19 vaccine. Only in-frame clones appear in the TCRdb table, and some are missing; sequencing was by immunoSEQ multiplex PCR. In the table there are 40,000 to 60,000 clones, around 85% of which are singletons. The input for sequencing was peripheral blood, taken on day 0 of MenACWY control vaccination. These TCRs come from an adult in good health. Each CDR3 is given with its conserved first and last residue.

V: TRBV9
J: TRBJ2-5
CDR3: CAVRHEPSYLCRKAGWETQYF

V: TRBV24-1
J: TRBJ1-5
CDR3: CATSDLRSNQPQHF

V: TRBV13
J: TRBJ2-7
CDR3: CASSLDASQGFGEQYF

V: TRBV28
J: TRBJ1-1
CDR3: CASIPGGRTEAFF

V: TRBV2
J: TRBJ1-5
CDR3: CASRPGELNQPQHF

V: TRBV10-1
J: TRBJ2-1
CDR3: CASGVAGGRNEQFF

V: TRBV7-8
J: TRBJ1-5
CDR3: CASSPSFSQPQHF

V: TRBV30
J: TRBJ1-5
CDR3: CAWSSWGSEASQPQHF

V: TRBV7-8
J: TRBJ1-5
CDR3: CASSGRQGLRAPQHF

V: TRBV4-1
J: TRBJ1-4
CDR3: CASSPTPATNEKLFF

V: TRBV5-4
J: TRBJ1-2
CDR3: CASSLETSDYGYTF

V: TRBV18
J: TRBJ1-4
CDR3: CASSLREDEKLFF

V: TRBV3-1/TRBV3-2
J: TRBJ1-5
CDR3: CASSPWDGFNQPQHF

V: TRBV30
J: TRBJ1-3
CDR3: CAWSNGLGGNTIYF

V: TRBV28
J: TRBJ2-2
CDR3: CASSTPTGELFF

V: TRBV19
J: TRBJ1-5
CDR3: CASSIQDRARNQPQHF

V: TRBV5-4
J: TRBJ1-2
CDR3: CASSLPGGYGYTF

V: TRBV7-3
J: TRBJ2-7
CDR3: CASSYWARQAPSYEQYF

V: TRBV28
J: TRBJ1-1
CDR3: CASSSRDETFF

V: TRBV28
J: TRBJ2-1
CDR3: CASSLSKGMSYNEQFF

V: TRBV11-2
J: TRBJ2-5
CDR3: CASSVQETQYF

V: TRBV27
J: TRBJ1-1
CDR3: CASSMRARSTEAFF

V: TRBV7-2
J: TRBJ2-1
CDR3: CASSQLSGNSYNEQFF

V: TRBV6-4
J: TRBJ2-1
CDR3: CASRAGYSYNEQFF

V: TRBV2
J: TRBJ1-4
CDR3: CASHRVEGEKLFF

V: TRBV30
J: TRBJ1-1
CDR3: CAWSPSGTEAFF

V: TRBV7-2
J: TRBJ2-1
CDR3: CASSRLRSGRNEQFF

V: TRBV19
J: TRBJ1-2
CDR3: CASSKTEYGYTF

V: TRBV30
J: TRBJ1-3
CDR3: CAWRQFGGSGNTIYF

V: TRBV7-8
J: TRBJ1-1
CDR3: CASSAILWSEAFF

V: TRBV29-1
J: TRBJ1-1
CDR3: CSVGQGSGTEAFF

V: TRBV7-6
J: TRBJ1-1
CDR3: CASSLTRDTNTEAFF

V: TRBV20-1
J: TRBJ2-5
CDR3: CSATAKETQYF

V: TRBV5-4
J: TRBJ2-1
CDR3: CASSPPSGNTYNEQFF

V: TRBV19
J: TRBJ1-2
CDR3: CASRSDILAYGYTF

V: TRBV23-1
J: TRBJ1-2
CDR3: CASSQSSVKGGPYGYTF

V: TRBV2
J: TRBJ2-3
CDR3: CASSTPAWDTQYF

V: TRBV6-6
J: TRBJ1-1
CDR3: CASSLFGTSEAFF

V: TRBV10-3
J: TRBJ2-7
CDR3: CAISDYQGSYEQYF

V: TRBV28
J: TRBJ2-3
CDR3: CASWGGGDTQYF

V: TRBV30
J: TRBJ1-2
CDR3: CAWRATGNYGYTF

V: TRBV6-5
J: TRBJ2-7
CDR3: CASSWTGYEQYF

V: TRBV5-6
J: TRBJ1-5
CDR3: CASSSTGVQPQHF

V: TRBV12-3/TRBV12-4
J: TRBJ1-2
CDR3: CASTTGINYGYTF

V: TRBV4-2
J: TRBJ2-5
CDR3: CASSQRAAGSGGFQETQYF

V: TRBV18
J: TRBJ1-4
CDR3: CASSPTTGVGKLFF

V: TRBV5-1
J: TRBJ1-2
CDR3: CASSLESPTSYGYTF